The 9 T cell receptor beta chains presented below share a single source sample, sequenced in a study of blood T cell repertoires in COVID-19. Sequencing used immunoSEQ multiplex PCR; TCRdb keeps in-frame clones, though not all of them. The sample has 15,000 to 20,000 clones, over 90% seen once. The sequenced sample consisted of peripheral blood. The receptor set was obtained from a woman between 50 and 59 years old with active COVID-19.

V usage is TRBV18 and J usage is TRBJ1-1; 8 bases match TRBD1. The CDR3 loop spans 13 amino acids. Germline CDR1 and CDR2: KGHSH and LQKENI. V was pared by 4 bases and J by 6 bases, with 4 bases of the junction left unmatched. The CDR3: CASSLEQGAEAFF. In nucleotides, the CDR3 is TGTGCCAGCTCACTCGAACAGGGGGCTGAAGCTTTCTTT.

V usage is TRBV19 and J usage is TRBJ2-1, with D maybe TRBD2 (5 bases). The CDR3 sequence is 16 residues long. Trimming left V 1 base short and J 6 bases short, with 16 bases between. Germline V gene sequence: CDR1 LNHDA, CDR2 SQIVND (reference sequence). CDR3 amino acids: CASSIGNSAVANEQFF. CDR3 nucleotide sequence: TGTGCCAGTAGTATAGGGAATAGCGCCGTTGCCAATGAGCAGTTCTTC.

The gene calls are TRBV19 and TRBJ2-7; 11 nucleotides align to TRBD2. The junction had 18 bases not matched to a gene; V was cut back by 5 bases and J by 6 bases. This CDR3 region has 18 residues. In germline, CDR1 is LNHDA, CDR2 SQIVND (reference sequence). CDR3 amino acids: CASSPGTSGAPEPREQYF. CDR3 coding DNA: TGTGCCAGTAGTCCCGGGACTAGCGGAGCCCCCGAGCCCCGCGAGCAGTACTTC.

The genes are TRBV24-1 and TRBJ2-7; 9 bases line up with TRBD1. J lost 5 bases, V lost 10 bases, and 5 bases had no gene match. From germline, CDR1 is KGHDR and CDR2 SFDVKD. The CDR3 covers 12 residues. The CDR3 region is CATMGQGNEQYF. The CDR3 DNA reads as TGTGCCACGATGGGACAGGGAAACGAGCAGTACTTC.

The V gene is TRBV7-9, the J gene TRBJ1-4; 7 positions agree with TRBD1. The J segment lost 8 bases and the V segment lost 5 bases, leaving 11 bases of the junction unmatched. This CDR3 contains 15 residues. Germline V gene lookup returns CDR1 SEHNR and CDR2 FQNEAQ (reference sequence). Here the CDR3 reads CASSTGQYIEEKLFF. Written as DNA, the CDR3 is TGTGCCAGCAGCACGGGACAGTACATAGAGGAAAAACTGTTTTTT.

The rearrangement joins TRBV9 to TRBJ2-1; TRBD2 is a possible D gene (6 bases). Germline V gene sequence: CDR1 SGDLS, CDR2 YYNGEE. V lost 0 bases, J lost 5 bases, and 12 bases lay in between. There are 15 residues in the CDR3. CDR3 in DNA: TGTGCCAGCAGCGTAGGGTCTAGCGAGAACAATGAGCAGTTCTTC. As protein: CASSVGSSENNEQFF.

The V gene is TRBV7-9, the J gene TRBJ2-5, with D possibly TRBD1 on 5 matching bases. The CDR3 is 14 amino acids. The V end was cut by 5 bases, the J end by 3 bases, with 13 bases between. CDR1 is SEHNR, CDR2 FQNEAQ, per germline (reference sequence). CDR3: CASSVGTGKETQYF. The CDR3 DNA reads TGTGCCAGCAGCGTAGGTACAGGAAAAGAGACCCAGTACTTC.

The chain uses TRBV11-2 and TRBJ2-2; possibly TRBD2 for D (5 bases). Germline assignment: CDR1 SGHAT and CDR2 FQNNGV. The CDR3 sequence is 16 residues long. V lost 1 base and J lost 0, with 9 bases in between. CDR3 nucleotides: TGTGCCAGCAGCTTAGGTTGGGGAGCGAACACCGGGGAGCTGTTTTTT. This translates into CASSLGWGANTGELFF.

The chain recombines TRBV5-1 with TRBJ2-3, with 8 bases identical to TRBD2. From germline, CDR1 is SGHRS and CDR2 YFSETQ. The CDR3 is 15 residues long. V was pared by 4 bases and J by 5 bases, with 9 bases of the junction left unmatched. Written as DNA, the CDR3 is TGCGCCAGCAGCCCACCCGTCGGGAGGGGAGATACGCAGTATTTT. Translated: CASSPPVGRGDTQYF.